This record looks at one T cell receptor beta chain sequence and its context. What it binds is unknown. The entry originates in a study of PD-1 blockade in classical Hodgkin lymphoma. Study summary: Every 2 weeks, patients got 3 mg/kg intravenous nivolumab.

The study's findings and limits: There was a significant rise in CD4+ TCR diversity by C4D1, with no such rise for CD8+. At baseline, newly diagnosed patients reportedly showed less TCR diversity than healthy donors.

After autologous stem cell transplantation all patients relapsed, and prior brentuximab vedotin exposure differed between cohorts. The CDR3 length is 14 residues. CDR1 and CDR2 (germline): LNHNV, YYDKDF (reference sequence). The V gene lost 1 base and the J gene lost 6 bases, with 12 bases spanning the gap. The assay was immunoSEQ multiplex PCR, and TCRdb's table has in-frame clones only and misses some. Among over 85,000 clones listed, roughly 76% were seen once. This specimen consisted of peripheral blood mononuclear cells (PBMCs), obtained before the second cycle of nivolumab. The receptor's source is a human donor with classical Hodgkin lymphoma. The chain is built from TRBV15 and TRBJ1-1; D is unclear. The CDR3, as DNA: TGTGCCACCAGCAGAGGGGCCACTAGCGCTGAAGCTTTCTTT. Translating gives CATSRGATSAEAFF. The full variable domain, with the rest looked up from reference TRBV15 and TRBJ1-1, is DAMVIQNPRYQVTQFGKPVTLSCSQTLNHNVMYWYQQKSSQAPKLLFHYYDKDFNNEADTPDNFQSRRPNTSFCFLDIRSPGLGDTAMYLCATSRGATSAEAFFGQGTRLTVV.